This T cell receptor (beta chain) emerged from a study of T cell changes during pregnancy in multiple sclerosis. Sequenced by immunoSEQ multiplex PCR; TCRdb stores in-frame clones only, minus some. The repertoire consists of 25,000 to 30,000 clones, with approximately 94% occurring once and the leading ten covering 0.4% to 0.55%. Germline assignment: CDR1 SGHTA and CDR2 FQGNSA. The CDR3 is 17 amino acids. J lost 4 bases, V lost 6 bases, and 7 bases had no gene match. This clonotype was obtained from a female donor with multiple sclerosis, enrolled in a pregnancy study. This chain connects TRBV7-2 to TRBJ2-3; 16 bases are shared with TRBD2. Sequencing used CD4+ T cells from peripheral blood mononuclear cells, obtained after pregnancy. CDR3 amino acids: CASSSGLAGGMADTQYF. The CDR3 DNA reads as TGTGCCAGCAGTTCGGGACTAGCGGGGGGGATGGCAGATACGCAGTATTTT. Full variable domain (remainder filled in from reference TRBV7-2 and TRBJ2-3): GAGVSQSPSNKVTEKGKDVELRCDPISGHTALYWYRQSLGQGLEFLIYFQGNSAPDKSGLPSDRFSAERTGGSVSTLTIQRTQQEDSAVYLCASSSGLAGGMADTQYFGPGTRLTVL.